The T cell receptor (beta chain) described here comes from a study of read filtering for tumor transcriptome and immune sequencing. Study information: DNase treatment preceded whole-transcriptome library preparation.

In its sample, this clonotype was seen many times. Its antigen remains unidentified. Findings and limits, study-wide: Compared with RNA-seq, IR-seq gave much higher clonotype depth and reliability. The CD138-negative fraction was mixed bone marrow immune cells, not pure T cells.

The length of the CDR3 is 12 residues. Deletions cut 5 bases from V and 13 bases from J, with 15 bases between. The library was built from approximately 400 ng RNA with molecular barcoded adaptors for alpha/delta and beta/gamma chains. TCRdb re-called the reads with MiXCR, one entry per CDR3 protein. This table has 50,000 or so distinct CDR3 sequences, roughly 19% appearing once. Sequencing was carried out using a population of CD138-negative cells sorted from bone marrow. The J gene is TRBJ2-1, the V gene TRBV12-3 or TRBV12-4; D is undetermined. The sequence was obtained from a donor at least 40 years old with multiple myeloma. The CDR3 sequence is CASSLPSDTQFF. DNA of the CDR3: TGTGCCAGCAGTCTCCCCTCCGACACACAGTTCTTC.